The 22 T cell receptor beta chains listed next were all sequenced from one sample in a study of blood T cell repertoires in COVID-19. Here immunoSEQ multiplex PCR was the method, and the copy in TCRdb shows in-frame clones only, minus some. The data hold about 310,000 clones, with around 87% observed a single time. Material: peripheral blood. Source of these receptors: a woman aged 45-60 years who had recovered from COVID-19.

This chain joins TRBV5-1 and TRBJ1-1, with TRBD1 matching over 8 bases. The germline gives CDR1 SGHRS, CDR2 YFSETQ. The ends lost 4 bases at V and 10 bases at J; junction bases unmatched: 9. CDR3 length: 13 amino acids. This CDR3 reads CASSAGQGGIAFF. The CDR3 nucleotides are TGCGCCAGCAGCGCCGGACAGGGTGGAATAGCTTTCTTT.

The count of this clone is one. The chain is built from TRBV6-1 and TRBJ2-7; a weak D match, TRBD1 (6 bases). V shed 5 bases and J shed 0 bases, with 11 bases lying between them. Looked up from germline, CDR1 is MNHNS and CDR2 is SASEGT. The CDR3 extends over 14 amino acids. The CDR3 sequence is CASSLQGDSYEQYF. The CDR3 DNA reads TGTGCCAGCAGTTTACAGGGAGACTCCTACGAGCAGTACTTC.

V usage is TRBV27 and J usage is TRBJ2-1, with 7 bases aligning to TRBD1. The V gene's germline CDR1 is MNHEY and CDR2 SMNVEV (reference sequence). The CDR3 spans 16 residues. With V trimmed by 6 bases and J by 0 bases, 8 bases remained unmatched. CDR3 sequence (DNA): TGTGCCAGCAGGCGAAGACAGGGCGGCTCCTACAATGAGCAGTTCTTC. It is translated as CASRRRQGGSYNEQFF.

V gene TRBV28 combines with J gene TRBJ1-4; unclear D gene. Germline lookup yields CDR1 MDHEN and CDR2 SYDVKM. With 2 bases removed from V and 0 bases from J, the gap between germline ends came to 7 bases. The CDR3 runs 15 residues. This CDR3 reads CASSLGGATNEKLFF. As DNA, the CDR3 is TGTGCCAGCAGTTTAGGTGGAGCAACTAATGAAAAACTGTTTTTT. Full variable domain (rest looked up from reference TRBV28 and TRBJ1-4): DVKVTQSSRYLVKRTGEKVFLECVQDMDHENMFWYRQDPGLGLRLIYFSYDVKMKEKGDIPEGYSVSREKKERFSLILESASTNQTSMYLCASSLGGATNEKLFFGSGTQLSVL.

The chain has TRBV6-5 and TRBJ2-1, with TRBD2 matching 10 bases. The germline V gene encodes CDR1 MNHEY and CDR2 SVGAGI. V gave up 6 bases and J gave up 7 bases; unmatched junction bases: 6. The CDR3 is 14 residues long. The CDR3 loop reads CASSPSGGGNEQFF. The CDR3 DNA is TGTGCCAGCAGCCCCAGCGGGGGGGGGAATGAGCAGTTCTTC.

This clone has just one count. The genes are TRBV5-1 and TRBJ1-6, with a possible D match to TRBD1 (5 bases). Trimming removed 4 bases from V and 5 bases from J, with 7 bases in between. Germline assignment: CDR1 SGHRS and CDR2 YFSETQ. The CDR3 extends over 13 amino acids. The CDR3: CASSPDNNSPLHF. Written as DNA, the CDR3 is TGCGCCAGCAGCCCGGACAATAATTCACCCCTCCACTTT.

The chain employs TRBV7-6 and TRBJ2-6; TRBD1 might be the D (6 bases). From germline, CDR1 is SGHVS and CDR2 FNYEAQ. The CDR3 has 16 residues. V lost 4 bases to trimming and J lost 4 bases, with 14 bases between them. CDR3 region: CASSSGGSSGANVLTF. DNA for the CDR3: TGTGCCAGCAGCTCTGGGGGCTCTTCCGGGGCCAACGTCCTGACTTTC.

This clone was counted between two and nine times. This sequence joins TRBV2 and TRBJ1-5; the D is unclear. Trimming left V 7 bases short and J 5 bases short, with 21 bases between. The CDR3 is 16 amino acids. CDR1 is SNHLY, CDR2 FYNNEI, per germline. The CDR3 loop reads CASTPHGWSQHQPQHF. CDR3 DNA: TGTGCCAGCACCCCCCATGGGTGGAGCCAACATCAGCCCCAGCATTTT.

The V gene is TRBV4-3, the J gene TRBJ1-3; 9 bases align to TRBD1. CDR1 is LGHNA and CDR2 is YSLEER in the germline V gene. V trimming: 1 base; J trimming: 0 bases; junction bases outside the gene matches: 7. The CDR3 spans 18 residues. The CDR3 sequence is CASSQALGQGFSGNTIYF. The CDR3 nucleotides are TGCGCCAGCAGCCAAGCTCTGGGACAGGGCTTCTCTGGAAACACCATATATTTT.

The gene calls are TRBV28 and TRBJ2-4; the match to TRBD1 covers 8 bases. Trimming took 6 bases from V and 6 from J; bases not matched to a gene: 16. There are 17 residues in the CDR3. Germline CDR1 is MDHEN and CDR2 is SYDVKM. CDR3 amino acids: CASRNPTGAREGNIQYF. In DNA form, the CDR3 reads TGTGCCAGCAGGAACCCGACAGGGGCTAGAGAAGGAAACATTCAGTACTTC.

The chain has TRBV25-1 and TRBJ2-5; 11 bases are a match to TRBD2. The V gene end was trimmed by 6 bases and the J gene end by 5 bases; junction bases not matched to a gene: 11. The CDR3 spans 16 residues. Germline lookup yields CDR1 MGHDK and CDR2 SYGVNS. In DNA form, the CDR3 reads TGTGCCAGCAGCGACATAGCGGGGGGGCCCCCGGAGACCCAGTACTTC. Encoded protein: CASSDIAGGPPETQYF. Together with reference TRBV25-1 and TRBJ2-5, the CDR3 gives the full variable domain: EADIYQTPRYLVIGTGKKITLECSQTMGHDKMYWYQQDPGMELHLIHYSYGVNSTEKGDLSSESTVSRIRTEHFPLTLESARPSHTSQYLCASSDIAGGPPETQYFGPGTRLLVL.

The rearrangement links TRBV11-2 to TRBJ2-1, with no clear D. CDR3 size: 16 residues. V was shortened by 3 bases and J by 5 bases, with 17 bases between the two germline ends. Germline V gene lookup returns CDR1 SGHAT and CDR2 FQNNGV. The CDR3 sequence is CASSFRLSKQDNEQFF. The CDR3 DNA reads TGTGCCAGCAGCTTTAGGTTGAGCAAGCAGGACAATGAGCAGTTCTTC.

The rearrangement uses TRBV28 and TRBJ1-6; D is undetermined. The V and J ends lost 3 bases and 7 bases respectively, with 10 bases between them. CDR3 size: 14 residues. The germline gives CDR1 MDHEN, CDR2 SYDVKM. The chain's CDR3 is CASSLRLRNSPLHF. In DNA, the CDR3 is TGTGCCAGCAGTTTGCGGCTTCGAAATTCACCCCTCCACTTT.

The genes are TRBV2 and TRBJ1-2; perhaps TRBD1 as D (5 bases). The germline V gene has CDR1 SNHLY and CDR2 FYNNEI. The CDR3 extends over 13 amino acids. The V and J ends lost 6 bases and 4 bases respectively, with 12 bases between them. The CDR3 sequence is CASSGQQGYGYTF. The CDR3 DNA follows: TGTGCCAGCAGCGGTCAGCAGGGCTATGGCTACACCTTC.

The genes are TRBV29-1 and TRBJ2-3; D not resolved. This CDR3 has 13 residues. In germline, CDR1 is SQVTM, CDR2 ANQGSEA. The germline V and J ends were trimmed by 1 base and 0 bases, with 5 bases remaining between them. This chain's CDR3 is CSVEGHSTDTQYF. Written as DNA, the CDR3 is TGCAGCGTTGAAGGGCATAGCACAGATACGCAGTATTTT.

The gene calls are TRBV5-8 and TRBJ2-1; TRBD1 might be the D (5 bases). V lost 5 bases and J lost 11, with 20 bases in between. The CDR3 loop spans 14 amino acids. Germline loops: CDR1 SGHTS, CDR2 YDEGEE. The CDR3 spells CASRTWEPGQKQFF. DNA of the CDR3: TGTGCCAGCAGGACCTGGGAACCAGGGCAGAAGCAGTTCTTC.

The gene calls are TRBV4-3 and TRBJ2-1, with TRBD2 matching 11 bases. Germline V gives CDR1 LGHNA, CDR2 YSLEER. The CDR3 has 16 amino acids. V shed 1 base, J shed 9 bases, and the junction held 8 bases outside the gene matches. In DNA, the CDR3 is TGCGCCAGCAGCCAAGTAAGGGTTAGCGGGGGGGCTGAGCAGTTCTTC. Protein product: CASSQVRVSGGAEQFF.

The CDR3 loop reads CASSTRRGQGGTQYF. Written as DNA, the CDR3 is TGTGCCAGCAGCACCAGAAGGGGCCAGGGAGGGACCCAGTACTTC. V is TRBV2 and J is TRBJ2-5, with D perhaps TRBD2 (6 bases). Germline-derived CDR1 and CDR2 are SNHLY and FYNNEI. The CDR3 covers 15 residues. Trimming shortened V by 6 bases and J by 7 bases, and 21 bases separated the two germline ends.

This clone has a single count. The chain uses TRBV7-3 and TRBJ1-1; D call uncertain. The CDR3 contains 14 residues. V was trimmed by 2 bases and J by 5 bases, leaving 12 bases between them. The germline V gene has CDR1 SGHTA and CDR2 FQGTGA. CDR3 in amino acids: CASSLGGSRTEAFF. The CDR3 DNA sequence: TGTGCCAGCAGCTTAGGCGGCAGTCGGACTGAAGCTTTCTTT.

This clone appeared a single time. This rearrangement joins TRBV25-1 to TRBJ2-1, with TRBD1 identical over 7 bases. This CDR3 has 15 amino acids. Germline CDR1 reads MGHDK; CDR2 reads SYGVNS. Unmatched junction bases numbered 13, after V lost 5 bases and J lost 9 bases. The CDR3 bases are TGTGCCAGCAGTATTGGGGACAGAAGAAGTTTTGAGCAGTTCTTC. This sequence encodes CASSIGDRRSFEQFF.

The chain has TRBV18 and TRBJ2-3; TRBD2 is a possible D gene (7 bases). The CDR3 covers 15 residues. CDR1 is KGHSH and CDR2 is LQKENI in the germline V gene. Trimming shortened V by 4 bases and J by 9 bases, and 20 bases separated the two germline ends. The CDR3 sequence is CASSQARSGEGTQYF. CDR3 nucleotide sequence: TGTGCCAGCTCACAAGCCCGGTCAGGGGAGGGGACGCAGTATTTT. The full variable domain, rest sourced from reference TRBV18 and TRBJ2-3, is NAGVMQNPRHLVRRRGQEARLRCSPMKGHSHVYWYRQLPEEGLKFMVYLQKENIIDESGMPKERFSAEFPKEGPSILRIQQVVRGDSAAYFCASSQARSGEGTQYFGPGTRLTVL.

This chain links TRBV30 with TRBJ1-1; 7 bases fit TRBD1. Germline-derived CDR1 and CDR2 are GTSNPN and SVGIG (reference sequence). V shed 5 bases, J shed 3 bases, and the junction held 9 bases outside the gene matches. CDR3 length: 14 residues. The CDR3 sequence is CAWSGTAFYTEAFF. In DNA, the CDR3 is TGTGCCTGGTCCGGGACAGCCTTTTACACTGAAGCTTTCTTT.